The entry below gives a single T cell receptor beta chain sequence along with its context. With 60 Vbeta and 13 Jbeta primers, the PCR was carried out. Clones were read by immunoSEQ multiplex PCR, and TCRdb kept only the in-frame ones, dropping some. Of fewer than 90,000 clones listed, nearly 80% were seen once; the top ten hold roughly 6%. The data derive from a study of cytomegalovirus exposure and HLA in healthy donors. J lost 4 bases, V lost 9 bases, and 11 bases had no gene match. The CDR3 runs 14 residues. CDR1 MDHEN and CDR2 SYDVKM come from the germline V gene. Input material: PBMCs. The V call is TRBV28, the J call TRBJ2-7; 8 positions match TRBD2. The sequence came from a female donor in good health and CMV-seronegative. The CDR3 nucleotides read TGTGCCAGTATGAGCAGCGGGAGTATGTACGAGCAGTACTTC. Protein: CASMSSGSMYEQYF.